The clone carrying this T cell receptor beta chain was counted at least ten times. Antigen unknown. This sample's time point: newly diagnosed GD, antithyroid drugs for less than 3 months. Construction of the TCR library relied on RNA isolated from PBMCs. The germline CDR1 and CDR2 sequences are MNHEY and SMNVEV (reference sequence). The CDR3 is made up of 15 amino acids. V was trimmed by 5 bases and J by 3 bases, leaving 16 bases between them. Arm-PCR with iRepertoire HTBI primers amplified the CDR3 regions for these TCR beta libraries. TCRdb passed the multiplex PCR reads through MiXCR, listing each CDR3 protein once. This table holds roughly 430,000 distinct CDR3 sequences, 16% found once. This record comes from a study of regulatory T cells in long-lasting Graves disease. Study-wide points: It was possible that the small sample size reduced accuracy.

This same sample was also taken into another study, of T cells in Graves' hyperthyroidism and ophthalmopathy.

Sequences were derived from peripheral blood mononuclear cells (PBMCs), sampled at new diagnosis, from a patient treated with antithyroid drugs. This receptor was obtained from a woman aged 25 to 45 with Graves disease. The chain has TRBV27 and TRBJ1-2; possibly TRBD1 for D (6 bases). The CDR3 spells CASSRTFRQDYGYTF. The CDR3 region has the DNA TGTGCCAGCAGTAGAACATTCCGACAGGACTATGGCTACACCTTC.